This record concerns one T cell receptor (delta chain) sequence. The translation of this DNA and the TCRdb protein of a much larger clone differ at residue 7, probably owing to a read error; the protein shown here is translated from the DNA. The data were obtained in a study of gamma-delta chains in newborns, infants, children. The wider study: Microbial exposure reportedly drives polyclonal innate γδ T cell expansion after birth.

Germline CDR1 reads GEAIGNYY; CDR2 reads EKD. The ends lost 3 bases at V and 4 bases at J; junction bases unmatched: 10. The CDR3 spans 16 residues. TCRdb called clones anew from the reads with CATT. Of about 5,700 delta-chain clones listed, over 0.4% were seen once; the top ten hold 12% to 15%. The sequencing input was blood. The chain combines TRDV2 with TRDJ1; 10 bases line up with TRDD3. The receptor's source is a child who was a newborn, infant or young child, either healthy, febrile or measles-vaccinated (not recorded which). The CDR3 here is CACDPLPGDTGDKLIF. CDR3 coding DNA: TGTGCCTGTGACCCCTTACCGGGGGATACGGGCGATAAACTCATCTTT.